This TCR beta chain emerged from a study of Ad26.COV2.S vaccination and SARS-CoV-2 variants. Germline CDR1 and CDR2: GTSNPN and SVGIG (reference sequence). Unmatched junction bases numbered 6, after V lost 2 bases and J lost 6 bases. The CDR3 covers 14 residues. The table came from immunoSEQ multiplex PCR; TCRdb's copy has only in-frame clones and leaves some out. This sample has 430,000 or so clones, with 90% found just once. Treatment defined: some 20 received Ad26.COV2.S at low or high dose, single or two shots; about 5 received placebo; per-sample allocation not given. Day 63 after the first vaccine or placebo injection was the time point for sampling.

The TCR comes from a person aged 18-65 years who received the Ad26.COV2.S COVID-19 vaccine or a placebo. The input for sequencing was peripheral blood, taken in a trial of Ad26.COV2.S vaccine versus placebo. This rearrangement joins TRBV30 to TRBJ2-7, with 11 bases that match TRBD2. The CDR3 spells CAWSRLAGLGEQYF. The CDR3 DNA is TGTGCCTGGAGTAGACTAGCGGGGTTAGGCGAGCAGTACTTC.